Presented here are 28 T cell receptor beta chains from one specimen sequenced in a study of TIL therapy for anti-PD-1-resistant metastatic lung cancer. The libraries were made with immunoSEQ v3. Profiling relied on immunoSEQ multiplex PCR, and the TCRdb table lists in-frame clones only, not all of them. Counted here are tens of thousands of clones, 74% occurring once; the ten biggest clones make up around 2.5%. Regarding time point: pre-treatment sample, taken before nivolumab and TIL therapy. Material: blood, obtained at baseline. The source of these receptors is a woman between 25 and 85 years old with non-small cell lung cancer.

This clone appeared a single time. V is TRBV27 and J is TRBJ2-7, with no clear D. The CDR3 contains 13 residues. Germline CDR1 and CDR2: MNHEY and SMNVEV (reference sequence). The V end lost 7 bases, the J end lost 4 bases, and 14 bases lay between the germline ends. CDR3 residues: CASNFRRLYEQYF. The DNA of the CDR3 is TGTGCCAGCAACTTTAGAAGGCTTTACGAGCAGTACTTC.

This chain links TRBV5-5 with TRBJ1-1; D remains ambiguous. CDR1 and CDR2 (germline): SGHKS, YYEKEE (reference sequence). The germline V and J ends were trimmed by 0 bases and 0 bases, with 3 bases remaining between them. The CDR3 length is 13 residues. The CDR3 region is CASSLDVNTEAFF. CDR3 sequence (DNA): TGTGCCAGCAGCTTGGACGTGAACACTGAAGCTTTCTTT. Complete variable domain (other parts from reference TRBV5-5 and TRBJ1-1): DAGVTQSPTHLIKTRGQQVTLRCSPISGHKSVSWYQQVLGQGPQFIFQYYEKEERGRGNFPDRFSARQFPNYSSELNVNALLLGDSALYLCASSLDVNTEAFFGQGTRLTVV.

This clone was seen more than once but under ten times. The V gene is TRBV30, the J gene TRBJ1-1; no definite D call. Germline loops: CDR1 GTSNPN, CDR2 SVGIG (reference sequence). This CDR3 has 13 amino acids. Trimming left V 7 bases short and J 4 bases short, with 16 bases between. As DNA, the CDR3 is TGTGCCTCGGGTGGGGAGGGTATCACTGAAGCTTTCTTT. As protein: CASGGEGITEAFF.

V usage is TRBV5-1 and J usage is TRBJ2-5; 7 bases are shared with TRBD1. The end of the DNA is better explained by TRBJ2-7, so the J call may be wrong. Germline CDR1 SGHRS, CDR2 YFSETQ. The CDR3 extends over 15 amino acids. CDR3 nucleotide sequence: TGCGCCAGCAGCACAGGGGATCTTCAACGACCCGAGCAGTACTTC. Translation gives CASSTGDLQRPEQYF.

This chain joins TRBV6-5 and TRBJ2-1, with D unresolved. Trimming shortened V by 2 bases and J by 4 bases, and 12 bases separated the two germline ends. The germline CDR1 and CDR2 sequences are MNHEY and SVGAGI. The CDR3 runs to 15 residues. The CDR3 DNA sequence: TGTGCCAGCAGTTACGAGGATCCGGATTACAATGAGCAGTTCTTC. Its translation is CASSYEDPDYNEQFF.

For the CDR3, the DNA is TGCAGCGTCGCCGGACTAGCGGGAGGAAGCTCCTACAATGAGCAGTTCTTC. Its protein product is CSVAGLAGGSSYNEQFF. This chain links TRBV29-1 with TRBJ2-1; 14 bases align to TRBD2. CDR3 length: 17 residues. Trimming removed 6 bases from V and 0 bases from J; junction bases left unmatched: 7. Germline assignment: CDR1 SQVTM and CDR2 ANQGSEA.

In its sample, this clone ranks as medium-sized. This sequence joins TRBV7-6 and TRBJ1-1; D might be TRBD1 (5 bases). This CDR3 spans 15 amino acids. From germline, CDR1 is SGHVS and CDR2 FNYEAQ. V was shortened by 6 bases and J by 3 bases, with 17 bases between the two germline ends. CDR3 amino acids: CASSQLVGRDTEAFF. The CDR3, as DNA: TGTGCCAGCAGTCAATTAGTTGGCAGGGACACTGAAGCTTTCTTT.

The chain employs TRBV7-8 and TRBJ1-1; no reliable D call. The CDR3 totals 14 residues. Trimming stripped 0 bases from V and 4 bases from J, with 9 bases between. Germline-derived CDR1 and CDR2 are SGHVS and FQNEAQ. The CDR3 nucleotides read TGTGCCAGCAGCTTAGCACCAGGTTTCACTGAAGCTTTCTTT. Protein: CASSLAPGFTEAFF.

In this sample, this clone turned up once. V usage is TRBV5-4 and J usage is TRBJ1-1; weak D call: TRBD1 (5 bases). The V gene lost 2 bases and the J gene lost 4 bases, with 12 bases spanning the gap. Germline CDR1 and CDR2: SGHNT and YYREEE (reference sequence). The CDR3 length is 14 residues. CDR3 sequence: CASSLAGGGTEAFF. CDR3 bases: TGTGCCAGCAGCTTAGCGGGGGGAGGCACTGAAGCTTTCTTT.

The V and J genes are TRBV11-2 and TRBJ2-1; 8 positions agree with TRBD2. The CDR3 is 17 residues long. Germline values: CDR1 SGHAT, CDR2 FQNNGV. J lost 8 bases, V lost 2 bases, and 14 bases had no gene match. The CDR3 sequence is CASSLQGPSGSYHEQFF. As DNA, the CDR3 is TGTGCCAGCAGCTTACAGGGTCCGAGCGGGAGTTATCATGAGCAGTTCTTC.

The chain combines TRBV27 with TRBJ2-7, with 13 nucleotides matching TRBD2. The CDR3 spans 17 residues. Germline V gives CDR1 MNHEY, CDR2 SMNVEV (reference sequence). The trim removed 4 bases at V and 1 base at J, leaving 7 bases unmatched. CDR3 in amino acids: CASSSWTSGSLSYEQYF. DNA of the CDR3: TGTGCCAGCAGTTCCTGGACTAGCGGGAGCTTGTCCTACGAGCAGTACTTC.

This clone appeared a few times. The chain links TRBV29-1 to TRBJ2-7, with D unresolved. Germline CDR1 and CDR2: SQVTM and ANQGSEA. V was cut by 5 bases and J by 2 bases, with 10 bases left in between. The length of the CDR3 is 12 residues. The CDR3 DNA sequence: TGCAGCGTTCGCCCTAATACCTACGAGCAGTACTTC. Translated, it gives CSVRPNTYEQYF.

This chain uses TRBV5-1 with TRBJ2-2; 8 bases line up with TRBD1. Germline loops: CDR1 SGHRS, CDR2 YFSETQ. The CDR3 spans 13 residues. Trimming took 8 bases from V and 1 from J; bases not matched to a gene: 1. The CDR3 protein is CARTGENTGELFF. CDR3 nucleotides: TGCGCCAGGACAGGGGAGAACACCGGGGAGCTGTTTTTT.

With regard to this clone: An end of the junction does not agree with germline; a read error may underlie this. The rearrangement links TRBV27 to TRBJ1-2; 8 nucleotides align to TRBD1. Germline assignment: CDR1 MNHEY and CDR2 SMNVEV (reference sequence). This CDR3 has 14 residues. This chain's CDR3 is CASSSDRVLPPKAF. CDR3 nucleotide sequence: TGTGCCAGCAGCTCGGACAGGGTACTGCCGCCTAAGGCCTTC.

The chain recombines TRBV10-1 with TRBJ2-3, with D uncertain. Germline V lookup: CDR1 WNHNN, CDR2 SYGVQD (reference sequence). V lost 8 bases to trimming and J lost 3 bases, with 12 bases between them. The CDR3 consists of 13 residues. In nucleotides, the CDR3 is TGCGCCAGCGATGGGGTTGGGACAGATACGCAGTATTTT. It specifies CASDGVGTDTQYF.

The chain uses TRBV10-1 and TRBJ1-2, with 7 positions matching TRBD1. V shed 5 bases, J shed 8 bases, and the junction held 11 bases outside the gene matches. CDR1 and CDR2 from the germline V gene are WNHNN and SYGVQD (reference sequence). CDR3 length equals 14 residues. The CDR3 DNA sequence: TGCGCCAGCAGTCCCTCGACAGGGATCGGGGGCTACACCTTC. Its translation: CASSPSTGIGGYTF.

The rearrangement links TRBV2 to TRBJ2-5; TRBD2 is a possible D gene (6 bases). Germline V lookup: CDR1 SNHLY, CDR2 FYNNEI. This CDR3 comprises 16 residues. The ends were cut back, 6 bases at V and 5 bases at J, with 22 bases in the middle. The CDR3 sequence: CASRGRNFGSRETQYF. The CDR3 bases are TGTGCCAGCAGGGGTCGAAATTTCGGGAGCCGCGAGACCCAGTACTTC.

The rearrangement joins TRBV11-2 to TRBJ2-5; 10 nucleotides align to TRBD2. Germline assignment: CDR1 SGHAT and CDR2 FQNNGV. The trim removed 5 bases at V and 2 bases at J, leaving 11 bases unmatched. The CDR3 is 17 residues long. The CDR3 DNA reads TGTGCCAGCAGCCCCTGGGGGCTAGCGGGAGATCAAGAGACCCAGTACTTC. This codes for CASSPWGLAGDQETQYF.

This chain uses TRBV6-5 with TRBJ1-2; D perhaps matches TRBD1 (5 bases). This CDR3 is built from 15 residues. V was shortened by 0 bases and J by 4 bases, with 12 bases between the two germline ends. Germline V lookup: CDR1 MNHEY, CDR2 SVGAGI. CDR3 coding DNA: TGTGCCAGCAGTTACTCGCAGGGAGCCCCCTATGGCTACACCTTC. Its translation: CASSYSQGAPYGYTF.

The genes are TRBV6-5 and TRBJ2-7; no clear D gene. This CDR3 spans 11 amino acids. With 5 bases removed from V and 4 bases from J, the gap between germline ends came to 6 bases. From germline, CDR1 is MNHEY and CDR2 SVGAGI. The CDR3 here is CASSNKYEQYF. CDR3 in DNA: TGTGCCAGCAGTAACAAATACGAGCAGTACTTC.

The J gene is TRBJ2-4, the V gene TRBV11-2; possibly TRBD1 for D (5 bases). Trimming stripped 2 bases from V and 8 bases from J, with 7 bases between. CDR1 SGHAT and CDR2 FQNNGV come from the germline V gene. This CDR3 is 12 amino acids long. The CDR3 DNA follows: TGTGCCAGCAGCTTACAGGGATACATTCAGTACTTC. This encodes CASSLQGYIQYF.

The CDR3 nucleotides are TGTGCCAGCAGCTTAGGGAGCGGGAGCGGGGAAGAGACCCAGTACTTC. Protein product: CASSLGSGSGEETQYF. The chain carries TRBV11-3 and TRBJ2-5, with 8 bases matching TRBD2. V lost 1 base to trimming and J lost 3 bases; unmatched junction nucleotides: 7. The CDR3 length is 16 residues. Germline CDR1 reads SGHNT; CDR2 reads YENEEA.

V gene TRBV6-4 combines with J gene TRBJ2-7; 8 nucleotides match TRBD1. Losses at the gene ends were 6 bases for V and 1 base for J; bases not matched to a gene: 5. Germline values: CDR1 MRHNA, CDR2 SNTAGT. The CDR3 consists of 14 residues. CDR3 nucleotides: TGTGCCAGCAGCCCACAGGGGGGATCCTACGAGCAGTACTTC. It encodes CASSPQGGSYEQYF.

The sample holds one count of this clone. The chain employs TRBV27 and TRBJ2-2, with a possible D match to TRBD2 (7 bases). Trimming took off 10 bases at V and 5 bases at J, with 20 bases between the two ends. Germline CDR1 and CDR2: MNHEY and SMNVEV (reference sequence). The CDR3 covers 15 residues. In DNA, the CDR3 is TGTGCCACCTCTTCACTGGGGGGGCAAACCGGGGAGCTGTTTTTT. This gives the protein CATSSLGGQTGELFF.

The rearrangement uses TRBV7-8 and TRBJ1-1; tentative D call: TRBD1 (6 bases). This CDR3 is built from 13 residues. Germline V CDR1 and CDR2: SGHVS, FQNEAQ. V lost 5 bases, J lost 2 bases, and 9 bases lay in between. CDR3 amino acids: CASSQDRNTEAFF. CDR3 sequence (DNA): TGTGCCAGCAGCCAGGACAGAAACACTGAAGCTTTCTTT.

The chain uses TRBV9 and TRBJ2-2; TRBD1 matches 9 bases. Germline V lookup: CDR1 SGDLS, CDR2 YYNGEE. J gave up 7 bases and V 2 bases, and 6 bases lay outside the gene matches. This CDR3 comprises 15 residues. The CDR3 DNA reads as TGTGCCAGCAGCGTCATGACAGGGGGTAACGGGGAGCTGTTTTTT. Residues: CASSVMTGGNGELFF. The whole variable domain, filled in from reference TRBV9 and TRBJ2-2, reads DSGVTQTPKHLITATGQRVTLRCSPRSGDLSVYWYQQSLDQGLQFLIQYYNGEERAKGNILERFSAQQFPDLHSELNLSSLELGDSALYFCASSVMTGGNGELFFGEGSRLTVL.

This chain uses TRBV27 with TRBJ2-1; a possible D gene is TRBD2 (5 bases). The CDR3 covers 15 residues. Germline CDR1 reads MNHEY; CDR2 reads SMNVEV (reference sequence). V lost 3 bases, J lost 2 bases, and 11 bases lay in between. CDR3: CASSFGRDAYNEQFF. The DNA for the CDR3 is TGTGCCAGCAGTTTTGGGAGAGACGCCTACAATGAGCAGTTCTTC.

This clone has more than one count but fewer than ten. The chain couples TRBV6-5 to TRBJ2-1; TRBD2 might be the D (6 bases). Germline-derived CDR1 and CDR2 are MNHEY and SVGAGI. This CDR3 spans 16 amino acids. Trimming removed 4 bases at V and 2 bases at J, with 15 bases between. The CDR3 DNA follows: TGTGCCAGCAGTTCGACTGGGGCTAGCGCCTACAATGAGCAGTTCTTC. Translated: CASSSTGASAYNEQFF.